The 19 T cell receptor beta chains in this list originate from one sample, sequenced in a study of T-cell reconstitution after alpha-beta-depleted transplantation in children (dated by TCRdb to 2015 to 2016). The library was generated by PCR. Instrument used: Illumina HiSeq 2500. TCR library preparation used molecular barcoding, with unique molecular identifiers applied to normalize quantification of the TCRbeta repertoire. Clones were called with MiXCR by TCRdb after fastp trimmed the public reads at Q25, and only in-frame beta chains were retained. Each record represents a unique CDR3 protein, reported with the most common genes and DNA among its rows. The sample table records under 75,000 distinct CDR3 sequences; about a tenth of these occur just once. The top ten constitute under 15% of the sample. Reading the label with the study, this specimen's treatment or condition is: allogeneic hematopoietic cell transplantation with graft depleted of TCRalphabeta T cells and CD19 B cells.

The starting material was PBMCs, obtained before TCRalphabeta/CD19-depleted stem cell transplant. The receptor set was obtained from a boy aged 10-17 years with acute myeloid leukemia, due to receive a stem cell transplant.

This clonotype was counted ten times or more. The gene calls are TRBV20-1 and TRBJ2-7; 7 bases align to TRBD2. This CDR3 spans 15 amino acids. J lost 4 bases, V lost 2 bases, and 11 bases had no gene match. Germline CDR1 DFQATT, CDR2 SNEGSKA (reference sequence). Here the CDR3 DNA reads TGCAGTGCTAGACCCCCTAGCGGTCCTTCGTACGAGCAGTACTTC. It specifies CSARPPSGPSYEQYF.

This clonotype was seen ten or more times. This chain joins TRBV12-3 or TRBV12-4 and TRBJ2-7; a weak D match, TRBD2 (5 bases). V gave up 3 bases and J gave up 2 bases, with 11 bases separating them. CDR3 length: 14 residues. This chain's CDR3 is CASSLAGLAYEQYF. DNA of the CDR3: TGTGCCAGCAGTTTGGCAGGACTGGCCTACGAGCAGTACTTC.

This clonotype was seen many times. The genes are TRBV20-1 and TRBJ2-3; D unclear. The germline V and J ends were trimmed by 3 bases and 4 bases, with 8 bases remaining between them. Germline CDR1 is DFQATT and CDR2 is SNEGSKA (reference sequence). This CDR3 has 12 amino acids. Here the CDR3 DNA reads TGCAGTGCTAGTGATCACGCAGATACGCAGTATTTT. Encoded protein: CSASDHADTQYF.

This clonotype was observed at least ten times. V and J are TRBV4-3 and TRBJ2-1, with 9 bases lining up with TRBD2. Germline V lookup: CDR1 LGHNA, CDR2 YSLEER. This CDR3 is 17 amino acids long. V lost 0 bases, J lost 10 bases, and 13 bases stayed unmatched. CDR3 DNA sequence: TGCGCCAGCAGCCAAGAAGGAGGCGGGAGGGCCTCTTGGGAGCAGTTCTTC. Translated, it gives CASSQEGGGRASWEQFF.

V usage is TRBV12-3 or TRBV12-4 and J usage is TRBJ1-1; D perhaps matches TRBD1 (6 bases). The CDR3 extends over 15 amino acids. V lost 4 bases, J lost 1 base, and 13 bases lay in between. This CDR3 reads CASSWSRDKNTEAFF. CDR3 DNA: TGTGCCAGCAGTTGGAGCAGGGACAAGAACACTGAAGCTTTCTTT.

This clonotype came up many times. V gene TRBV3-1 combines with J gene TRBJ1-1, with 9 bases aligning to TRBD1. The CDR3 is 16 amino acids. Germline V lookup: CDR1 LGHDT, CDR2 YNNKEL (reference sequence). J gave up 0 bases and V 5 bases, and 7 bases lay outside the gene matches. The CDR3 protein is CASSRQGGSMNTEAFF. The CDR3 DNA reads as TGTGCCAGCAGCAGACAGGGGGGATCCATGAACACTGAAGCTTTCTTT.

This clonotype has a count of ten or more. The chain joins TRBV9 to TRBJ2-7; unclear D gene. This CDR3 has 13 amino acids. Germline CDR1 SGDLS, CDR2 YYNGEE. Trimming left V 3 bases short and J 7 bases short, with 14 bases between. CDR3 DNA sequence: TGTGCCAGCAGCGCCCCGTACTCTGGGGAGCAGTACTTC. As protein: CASSAPYSGEQYF.

Ten or more counts support this clonotype. The V and J genes are TRBV7-9 and TRBJ2-5, with 10 bases fitting TRBD1. The CDR3 is made up of 15 amino acids. The V segment lost 3 bases and the J segment 3 bases; nucleotides outside the gene matches: 4. In germline, CDR1 is SEHNR, CDR2 FQNEAQ (reference sequence). The CDR3 spells CASSFLTGGKETQYF. CDR3 sequence (DNA): TGTGCCAGCAGCTTCCTGACAGGGGGCAAAGAGACCCAGTACTTC.

This clonotype was detected many times. The gene calls are TRBV5-1 and TRBJ2-5; D is possibly TRBD1 or TRBD2 (6 bases each). The V gene's germline CDR1 is SGHRS and CDR2 YFSETQ. The CDR3 is 16 residues long. Between the trimmed V and J ends, which lost 7 bases and 3 bases, there was a span of 22 bases. The CDR3 DNA follows: TGCGCCAGCGCTGATACCTCCGGAGGGGGTAAAGAGACCCAGTACTTC. Translating gives CASADTSGGGKETQYF.

The gene calls are TRBV7-9 and TRBJ1-1; 7 bases agree with TRBD1. Germline V gene lookup returns CDR1 SEHNR and CDR2 FQNEAQ (reference sequence). Unmatched junction bases numbered 14, after V lost 8 bases and J lost 5 bases. This CDR3 spans 15 amino acids. The CDR3 loop is CASQTNADRDTEAFF. The CDR3 nucleotides are TGTGCCAGCCAGACGAACGCAGACAGGGATACTGAAGCTTTCTTT. The entire variable domain, with the rest obtained from reference TRBV7-9 and TRBJ1-1, is as follows: DTGVSQNPRHKITKRGQNVTFRCDPISEHNRLYWYRQTLGQGPEFLTYFQNEAQLEKSRLLSDRFSAERPKGSFSTLEIQRTEQGDSAMYLCASQTNADRDTEAFFGQGTRLTVV.

This clonotype was counted at least ten times. The rearrangement joins TRBV5-1 to TRBJ1-6; TRBD1 matches at 8 bases. There are 15 residues in the CDR3. CDR1 is SGHRS, CDR2 YFSETQ, per germline. V shed 3 bases, J shed 9 bases, and the junction held 8 bases outside the gene matches. The CDR3 region has the DNA TGCGCCAGCAGCTCCGGACAGGGAGAAGGTTCACCCCTCCACTTT. It codes for CASSSGQGEGSPLHF. The full variable domain, completed using reference TRBV5-1 and TRBJ1-6, is KAGVTQTPRYLIKTRGQQVTLSCSPISGHRSVSWYQQTPGQGLQFLFEYFSETQRNKGNFPGRFSGRQFSNSRSEMNVSTLELGDSALYLCASSSGQGEGSPLHFGNGTRLTVT.

This clonotype was seen ten or more times. The chain employs TRBV20-1 and TRBJ2-3; possibly TRBD2 for D (6 bases). V lost 6 bases and J lost 4, with 8 bases in between. The germline gives CDR1 DFQATT, CDR2 SNEGSKA (reference sequence). The CDR3 runs to 11 residues. CDR3 sequence (DNA): TGCAGTGCAACGGGGGCAGATACGCAGTATTTT. This sequence encodes CSATGADTQYF.

At least ten counts were recorded for this clonotype. The rearrangement links TRBV13 to TRBJ2-1; 14 nucleotides align to TRBD2. V shed 5 bases and J 8 bases; nucleotides not matched to a gene: 5. The CDR3 is 15 residues long. Germline V CDR1 and CDR2: PRHDT, FYEKMQ (reference sequence). CDR3: CASSTGTSGGYEQFF. The CDR3 DNA follows: TGTGCCAGCAGCACCGGGACTAGCGGGGGCTATGAGCAGTTCTTC.

The rearrangement uses TRBV10-3 and TRBJ2-5; 7 bases line up with TRBD2. V dropped 9 bases and J dropped 4; count of bases not matched to a gene: 8. This CDR3 comprises 13 residues. Germline V CDR1 and CDR2: ENHRY, SYGVKD. CDR3 amino acids: CAINGREGETQYF. The CDR3 bases are TGTGCCATTAATGGGAGGGAGGGAGAGACCCAGTACTTC.

This clonotype appeared many times. The J gene is TRBJ2-1, the V gene TRBV4-3; 7 bases align to TRBD2. Trimming removed 3 bases from V and 7 bases from J; junction bases left unmatched: 9. The CDR3 contains 15 residues. Germline CDR1 is LGHNA and CDR2 is YSLEER. The DNA of the CDR3 is TGCGCCAGCAGCCAGGGAGGGAGCATCCTGAATGAGCAGTTCTTC. Amino acid sequence: CASSQGGSILNEQFF.

This clonotype was detected ten times or more. The J gene is TRBJ1-1, the V gene TRBV29-1, with 7 bases identical to TRBD1. This CDR3 has 14 residues. J gave up 2 bases and V 4 bases, and 7 bases lay outside the gene matches. Germline V gene sequence: CDR1 SQVTM, CDR2 ANQGSEA. CDR3 amino acids: CSVVNRGLNTEAFF. In DNA, the CDR3 is TGCAGCGTTGTGAACAGGGGCCTAAACACTGAAGCTTTCTTT.

The sample holds a few counts of this clonotype. The chain combines TRBV5-3 with TRBJ1-5; 7 bases agree with TRBD1. TRBV5-3 is known as an ORF, though its function is uncertain. The J segment lost 2 bases and the V segment lost 3 bases, leaving 17 bases of the junction unmatched. The CDR3 is made up of 19 amino acids. The CDR3 DNA reads as TGTGCCAGAAGCTGGGAGTTGACAGGGCAGAGATGCGGCAATCAGCCCCAGCATTTT. Protein: CARSWELTGQRCGNQPQHF.

This clonotype showed up many times. This sequence joins TRBV7-9 and TRBJ1-5; D is possibly TRBD1 (6 bases). Germline V gene lookup returns CDR1 SEHNR and CDR2 FQNEAQ (reference sequence). CDR3 length: 12 residues. The V and J ends lost 4 bases and 6 bases respectively, with 7 bases between them. CDR3 loop: CASSSRGQPQHF. CDR3 in DNA: TGTGCCAGCAGCTCCAGGGGTCAGCCCCAGCATTTT.

This clonotype was seen more than once but under ten times. This chain links TRBV9 with TRBJ2-1, with 7 bases fitting TRBD2. Germline V CDR1 and CDR2: SGDLS, YYNGEE. After removal of 3 bases from V and 0 bases from J, the junction contained 6 bases not matched to a gene. The CDR3 totals 16 residues. The CDR3 sequence: CASSGTSESSYNEQFF. CDR3 nucleotide sequence: TGTGCCAGCAGCGGAACTAGCGAAAGCTCCTACAATGAGCAGTTCTTC.